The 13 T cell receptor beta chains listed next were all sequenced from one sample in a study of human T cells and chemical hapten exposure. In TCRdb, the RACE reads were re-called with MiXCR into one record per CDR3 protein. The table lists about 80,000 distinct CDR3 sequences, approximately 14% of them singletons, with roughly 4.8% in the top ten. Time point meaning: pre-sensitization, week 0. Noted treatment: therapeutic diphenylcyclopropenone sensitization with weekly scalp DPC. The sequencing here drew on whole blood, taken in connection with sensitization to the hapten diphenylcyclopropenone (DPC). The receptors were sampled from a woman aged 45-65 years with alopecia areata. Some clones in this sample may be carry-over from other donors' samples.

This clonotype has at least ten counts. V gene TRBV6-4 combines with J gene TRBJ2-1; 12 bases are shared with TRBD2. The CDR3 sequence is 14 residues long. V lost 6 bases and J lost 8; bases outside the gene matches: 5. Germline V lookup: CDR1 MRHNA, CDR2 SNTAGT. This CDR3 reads CASRRLAGVHEQFF. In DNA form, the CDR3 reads TGTGCCAGCAGAAGACTAGCGGGAGTGCATGAGCAGTTCTTC.

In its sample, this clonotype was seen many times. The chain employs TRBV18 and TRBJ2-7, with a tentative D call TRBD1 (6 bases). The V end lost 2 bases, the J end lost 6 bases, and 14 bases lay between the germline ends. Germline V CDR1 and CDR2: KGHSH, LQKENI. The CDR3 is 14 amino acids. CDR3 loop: CASSPANRVSEQYF. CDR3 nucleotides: TGTGCCAGCTCACCAGCGAACAGGGTATCCGAGCAGTACTTC.

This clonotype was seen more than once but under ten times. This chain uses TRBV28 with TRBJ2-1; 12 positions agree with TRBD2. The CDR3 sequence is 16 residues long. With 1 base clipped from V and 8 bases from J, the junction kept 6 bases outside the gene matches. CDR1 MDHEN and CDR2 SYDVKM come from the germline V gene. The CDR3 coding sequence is TGTGCCAGCAGTTTATTTCGACTAGCGGGAGATCATGAGCAGTTCTTC. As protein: CASSLFRLAGDHEQFF.

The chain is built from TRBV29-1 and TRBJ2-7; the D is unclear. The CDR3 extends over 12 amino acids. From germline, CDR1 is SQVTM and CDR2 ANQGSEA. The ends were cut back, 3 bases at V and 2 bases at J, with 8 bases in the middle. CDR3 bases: TGCAGCGTTGAGACGGAGACCTACGAGCAGTACTTC. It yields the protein CSVETETYEQYF.

This CDR3 is CASSLSAGNSNQPQHF. Written as DNA, the CDR3 is TGTGCCAGCAGCTTATCGGCAGGGAATAGCAATCAGCCCCAGCATTTT. V gene TRBV7-2 combines with J gene TRBJ1-5, with D possibly TRBD1 on 5 matching bases. This CDR3 spans 16 amino acids. V lost 2 bases and J lost 0, with 11 bases in between. Germline CDR1 is SGHTA and CDR2 is FQGNSA. Complete variable domain (other parts from reference TRBV7-2 and TRBJ1-5): GAGVSQSPSNKVTEKGKDVELRCDPISGHTALYWYRQSLGQGLEFLIYFQGNSAPDKSGLPSDRFSAERTGGSVSTLTIQRTQQEDSAVYLCASSLSAGNSNQPQHFGDGTRLSIL.

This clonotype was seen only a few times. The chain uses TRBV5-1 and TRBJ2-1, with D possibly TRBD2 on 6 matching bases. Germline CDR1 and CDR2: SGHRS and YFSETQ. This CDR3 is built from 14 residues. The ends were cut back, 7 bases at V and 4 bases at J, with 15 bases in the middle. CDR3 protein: CASRAQGGYNEQFF. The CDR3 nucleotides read TGCGCCAGCCGTGCGCAGGGAGGATACAATGAGCAGTTCTTC.

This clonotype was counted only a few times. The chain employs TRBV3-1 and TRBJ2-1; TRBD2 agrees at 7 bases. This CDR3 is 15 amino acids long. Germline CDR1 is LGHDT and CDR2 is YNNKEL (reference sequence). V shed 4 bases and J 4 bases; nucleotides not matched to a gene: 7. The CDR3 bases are TGTGCCAGCAGCCCGGCCGAGCGGGGTTACAATGAGCAGTTCTTC. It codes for CASSPAERGYNEQFF.

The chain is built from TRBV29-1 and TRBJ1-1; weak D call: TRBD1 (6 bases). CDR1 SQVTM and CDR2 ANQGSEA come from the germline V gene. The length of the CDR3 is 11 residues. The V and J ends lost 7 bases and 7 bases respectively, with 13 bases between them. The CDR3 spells CSGGWDIEAFF. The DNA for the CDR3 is TGCAGCGGCGGTTGGGACATTGAAGCTTTCTTT.

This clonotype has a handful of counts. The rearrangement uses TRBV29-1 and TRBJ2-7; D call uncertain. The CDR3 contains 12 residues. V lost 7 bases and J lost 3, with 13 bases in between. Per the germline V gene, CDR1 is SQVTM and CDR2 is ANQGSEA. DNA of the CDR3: TGCAGCGCAGGCCCCGAATACTACGAGCAGTACTTC. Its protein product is CSAGPEYYEQYF.

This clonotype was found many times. Here the CDR3 reads CASGQRGGYYNEQFF. The CDR3 DNA sequence: TGTGCCAGCGGGCAAAGGGGAGGTTACTACAATGAGCAGTTCTTC. The V and J genes are TRBV28 and TRBJ2-1; possibly TRBD2 for D (6 bases). The CDR3 totals 15 residues. Trimming took 8 bases from V and 3 from J, leaving 17 bases between them. Germline V gene data show CDR1 as MDHEN and CDR2 as SYDVKM.

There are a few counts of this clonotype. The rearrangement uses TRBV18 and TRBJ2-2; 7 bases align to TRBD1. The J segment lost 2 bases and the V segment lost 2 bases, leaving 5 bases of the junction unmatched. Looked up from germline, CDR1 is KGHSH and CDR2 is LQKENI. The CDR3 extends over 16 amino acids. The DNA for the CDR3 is TGTGCCAGCTCACCATCGGGACAGATCAACACCGGGGAGCTGTTTTTT. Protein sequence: CASSPSGQINTGELFF.

The CDR3 loop reads CSADSTSGASSEQYF. CDR3 coding DNA: TGCAGCGCCGACTCAACTAGCGGGGCCTCTTCGGAGCAGTACTTC. The V gene is TRBV29-1, the J gene TRBJ2-7, with 10 bases lining up with TRBD2. The CDR3 loop spans 15 amino acids. Germline V gene lookup returns CDR1 SQVTM and CDR2 ANQGSEA. The V gene end was trimmed by 7 bases and the J gene end by 7 bases; junction bases not matched to a gene: 16.

CDR3 protein: CASSSDRLAKNIQYF. Here the CDR3 DNA reads TGTGCCAGTTCCTCGGACAGGCTAGCCAAAAACATTCAGTACTTC. The chain combines TRBV12-3 or TRBV12-4 with TRBJ2-4; TRBD1 matches 7 bases. The CDR3 length is 15 residues. With 9 bases clipped from V and 0 bases from J, the junction kept 8 bases outside the gene matches.